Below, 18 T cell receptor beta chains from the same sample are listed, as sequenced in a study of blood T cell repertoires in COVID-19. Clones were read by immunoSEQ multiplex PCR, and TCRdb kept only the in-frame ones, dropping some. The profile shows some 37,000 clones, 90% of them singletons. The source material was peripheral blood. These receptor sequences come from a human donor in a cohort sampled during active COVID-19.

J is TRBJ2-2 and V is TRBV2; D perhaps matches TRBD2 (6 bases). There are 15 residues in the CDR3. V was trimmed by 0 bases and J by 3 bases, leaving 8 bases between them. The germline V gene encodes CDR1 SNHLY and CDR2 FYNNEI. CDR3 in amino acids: CASSEAGLHTGELFF. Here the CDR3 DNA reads TGTGCCAGCAGTGAAGCGGGACTGCACACCGGGGAGCTGTTTTTT.

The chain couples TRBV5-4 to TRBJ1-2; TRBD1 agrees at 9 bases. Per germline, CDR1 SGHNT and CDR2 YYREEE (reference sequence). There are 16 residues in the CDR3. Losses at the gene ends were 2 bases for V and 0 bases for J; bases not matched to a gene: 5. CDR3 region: CASSFSRDRANYGYTF. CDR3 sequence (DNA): TGTGCCAGCAGCTTTAGCCGGGACAGGGCTAACTATGGCTACACCTTC.

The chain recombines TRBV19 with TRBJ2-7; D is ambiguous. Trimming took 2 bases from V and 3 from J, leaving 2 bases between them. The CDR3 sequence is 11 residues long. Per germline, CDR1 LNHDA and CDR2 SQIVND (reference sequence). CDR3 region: CASSIYYEQYF. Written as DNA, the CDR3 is TGTGCCAGTAGTATATACTACGAGCAGTACTTC.

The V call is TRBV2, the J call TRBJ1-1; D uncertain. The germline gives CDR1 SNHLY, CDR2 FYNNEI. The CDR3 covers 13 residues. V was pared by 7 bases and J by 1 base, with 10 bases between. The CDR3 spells CASKARQNTEAFF. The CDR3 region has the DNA TGTGCCAGCAAGGCGCGGCAGAACACTGAAGCTTTCTTT.

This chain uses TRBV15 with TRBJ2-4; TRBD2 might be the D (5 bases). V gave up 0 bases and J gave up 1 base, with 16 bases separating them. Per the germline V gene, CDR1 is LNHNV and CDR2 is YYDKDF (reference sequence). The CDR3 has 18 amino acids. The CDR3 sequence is CATSRDREGDVAKNIQYF. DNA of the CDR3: TGTGCCACCAGCAGAGACCGCGAGGGAGACGTGGCCAAAAACATTCAGTACTTC.

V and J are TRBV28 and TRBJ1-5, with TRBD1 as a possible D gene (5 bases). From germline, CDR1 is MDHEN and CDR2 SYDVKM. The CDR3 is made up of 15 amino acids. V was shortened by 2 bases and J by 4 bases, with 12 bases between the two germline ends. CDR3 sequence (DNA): TGTGCCAGCAGTTTACCAGGACAAACAAATCAGCCCCAGCATTTT. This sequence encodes CASSLPGQTNQPQHF. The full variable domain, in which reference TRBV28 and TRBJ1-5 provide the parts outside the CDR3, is DVKVTQSSRYLVKRTGEKVFLECVQDMDHENMFWYRQDPGLGLRLIYFSYDVKMKEKGDIPEGYSVSREKKERFSLILESASTNQTSMYLCASSLPGQTNQPQHFGDGTRLSIL.

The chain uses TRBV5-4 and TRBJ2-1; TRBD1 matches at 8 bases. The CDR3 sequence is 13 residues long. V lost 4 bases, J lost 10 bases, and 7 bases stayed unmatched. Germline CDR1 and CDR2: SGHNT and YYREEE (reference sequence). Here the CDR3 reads CASSPTGAGEQFF. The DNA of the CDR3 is TGTGCCAGCAGCCCGACAGGGGCGGGCGAGCAGTTCTTC. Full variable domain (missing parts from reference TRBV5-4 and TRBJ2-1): ETGVTQSPTHLIKTRGQQVTLRCSSQSGHNTVSWYQQALGQGPQFIFQYYREEENGRGNFPPRFSGLQFPNYSSELNVNALELDDSALYLCASSPTGAGEQFFGPGTRLTVL.

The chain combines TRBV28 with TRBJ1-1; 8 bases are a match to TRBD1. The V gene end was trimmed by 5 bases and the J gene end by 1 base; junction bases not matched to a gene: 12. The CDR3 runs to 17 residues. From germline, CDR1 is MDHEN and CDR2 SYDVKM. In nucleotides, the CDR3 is TGTGCCAGCAGTCTCAGGACAGGGTCGGGGGAGAACACTGAAGCTTTCTTT. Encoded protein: CASSLRTGSGENTEAFF.

CDR3 sequence reads: CASSRAGSNQPQHF. DNA for the CDR3: TGTGCCAGCAGCCGGGCGGGAAGCAATCAGCCCCAGCATTTT. The rearrangement links TRBV7-9 to TRBJ1-5; no definite D call. V lost 5 bases, J lost 1 base, and 9 bases lay in between. CDR1 and CDR2 (germline): SEHNR, FQNEAQ (reference sequence). The CDR3 is 14 amino acids. The variable domain in full, completed from reference TRBV7-9 and TRBJ1-5, reads DTGVSQNPRHKITKRGQNVTFRCDPISEHNRLYWYRQTLGQGPEFLTYFQNEAQLEKSRLLSDRFSAERPKGSFSTLEIQRTEQGDSAMYLCASSRAGSNQPQHFGDGTRLSIL.

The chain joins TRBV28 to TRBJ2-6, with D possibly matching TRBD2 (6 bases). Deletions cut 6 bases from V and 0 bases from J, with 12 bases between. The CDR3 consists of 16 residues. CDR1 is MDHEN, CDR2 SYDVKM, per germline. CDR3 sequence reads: CASRTPGGSGANVLTF. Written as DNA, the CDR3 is TGTGCCAGCAGAACCCCCGGGGGCTCTGGGGCCAACGTCCTGACTTTC.

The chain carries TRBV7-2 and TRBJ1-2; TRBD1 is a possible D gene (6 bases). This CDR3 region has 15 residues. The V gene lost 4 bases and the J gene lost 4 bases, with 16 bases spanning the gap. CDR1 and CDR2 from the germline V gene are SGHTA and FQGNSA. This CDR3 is CASSSRPDSLYGYTF. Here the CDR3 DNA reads TGTGCCAGCAGCTCTCGCCCGGACAGTCTCTATGGCTACACCTTC.

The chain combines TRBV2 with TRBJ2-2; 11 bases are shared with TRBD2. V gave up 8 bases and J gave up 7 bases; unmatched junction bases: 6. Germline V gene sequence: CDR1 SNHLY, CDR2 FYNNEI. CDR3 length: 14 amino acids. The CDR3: CASGGSGGVGELFF. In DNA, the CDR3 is TGTGCCAGCGGCGGTAGCGGGGGGGTCGGGGAGCTGTTTTTT.

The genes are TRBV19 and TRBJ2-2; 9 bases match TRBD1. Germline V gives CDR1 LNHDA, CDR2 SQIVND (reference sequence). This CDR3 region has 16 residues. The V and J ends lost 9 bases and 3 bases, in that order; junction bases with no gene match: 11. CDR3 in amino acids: CASRDRVRRDTGELFF. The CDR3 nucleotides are TGTGCCAGCCGGGACAGGGTGAGGAGGGACACCGGGGAGCTGTTTTTT. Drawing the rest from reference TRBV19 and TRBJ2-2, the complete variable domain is DGGITQSPKYLFRKEGQNVTLSCEQNLNHDAMYWYRQDPGQGLRLIYYSQIVNDFQKGDIAEGYSVSREKKESFPLTVTSAQKNPTAFYLCASRDRVRRDTGELFFGEGSRLTVL.

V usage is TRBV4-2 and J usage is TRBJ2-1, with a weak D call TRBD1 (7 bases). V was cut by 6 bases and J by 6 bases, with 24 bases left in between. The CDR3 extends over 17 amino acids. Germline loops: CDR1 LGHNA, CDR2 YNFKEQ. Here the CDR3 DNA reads TGTGCCAGCAGACTCGATGGGAGGCCGGGACAGTTCAATGAGCAGTTCTTC. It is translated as CASRLDGRPGQFNEQFF.

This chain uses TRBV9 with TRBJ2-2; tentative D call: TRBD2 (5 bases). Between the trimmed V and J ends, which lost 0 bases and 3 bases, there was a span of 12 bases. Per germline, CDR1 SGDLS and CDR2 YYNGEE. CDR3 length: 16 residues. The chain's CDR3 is CASSVDGGGYTGELFF. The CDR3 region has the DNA TGTGCCAGCAGCGTAGACGGAGGTGGCTACACCGGGGAGCTGTTTTTT.

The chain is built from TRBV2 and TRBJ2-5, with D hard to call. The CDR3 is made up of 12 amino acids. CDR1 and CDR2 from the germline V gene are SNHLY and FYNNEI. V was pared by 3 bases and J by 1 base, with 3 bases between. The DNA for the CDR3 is TGTGCCAGCAGTGACGGCCAAGAGACCCAGTACTTC. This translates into CASSDGQETQYF.

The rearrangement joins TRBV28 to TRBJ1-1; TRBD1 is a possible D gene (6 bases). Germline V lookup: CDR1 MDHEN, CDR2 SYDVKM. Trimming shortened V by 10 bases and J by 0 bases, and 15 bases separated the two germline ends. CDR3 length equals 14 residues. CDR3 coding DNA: TGTGCCACCCAGTCTGGACAGTTGAACACTGAAGCTTTCTTT. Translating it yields CATQSGQLNTEAFF.

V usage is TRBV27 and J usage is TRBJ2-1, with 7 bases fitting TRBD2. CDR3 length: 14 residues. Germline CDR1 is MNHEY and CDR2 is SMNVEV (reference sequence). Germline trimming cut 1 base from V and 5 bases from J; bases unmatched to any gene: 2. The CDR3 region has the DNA TGTGCCAGCAGTTTATTTGGGACTAACAATGAGCAGTTCTTC. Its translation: CASSLFGTNNEQFF.